Below, 17 T cell receptor beta chains from the same sample are listed, as sequenced in a study of T cell responses to AZD1222 COVID-19 vaccine. Clones were sequenced by immunoSEQ multiplex PCR, and TCRdb holds only the in-frame ones, with some missing. Of some 120,000 clones listed, about 88% are singletons. The input for sequencing was peripheral blood, taken on day 0 of AZD1222 vaccination. These receptors came from an adult in good health.

For the CDR3, the DNA is TGCGCCAGCAGCTTGTCTAGAGAGAGCTCCTACGAGCAGTACTTC. Translated, it gives CASSLSRESSYEQYF. The chain has TRBV5-1 and TRBJ2-7, with unresolved D. Germline V lookup: CDR1 SGHRS, CDR2 YFSETQ. Trimming stripped 1 base from V and 0 bases from J, with 11 bases between. This CDR3 is built from 15 residues.

The gene calls are TRBV5-1 and TRBJ2-7; 8 positions match TRBD1. The CDR3 is made up of 14 amino acids. The junction had 9 bases not matched to a gene; V was cut back by 6 bases and J by 4 bases. Germline V CDR1 and CDR2: SGHRS, YFSETQ. The CDR3 DNA is TGCGCCAGCACTGGACAGGGTGGGGGTTACGAGCAGTACTTC. This translates into CASTGQGGGYEQYF.

This clone was observed a single time. This chain uses TRBV19 with TRBJ2-7; the D gene could be TRBD1 or TRBD2 (6 bases each). V was pared by 3 bases and J by 0 bases, with 12 bases between. Germline values: CDR1 LNHDA, CDR2 SQIVND (reference sequence). CDR3 size: 15 residues. CDR3 DNA: TGTGCCAGTAGTATCGGGGGACACTTCTCCTACGAGCAGTACTTC. Protein: CASSIGGHFSYEQYF. The full variable domain, in which reference TRBV19 and TRBJ2-7 provide the parts outside the CDR3, is DGGITQSPKYLFRKEGQNVTLSCEQNLNHDAMYWYRQDPGQGLRLIYYSQIVNDFQKGDIAEGYSVSREKKESFPLTVTSAQKNPTAFYLCASSIGGHFSYEQYFGPGTRLTVT.

The CDR3 region has the DNA TGTGCCAGCAGCTCACCCGCCGGGGGACTATACGAGCAGTACTTC. Translation: CASSSPAGGLYEQYF. The chain couples TRBV27 to TRBJ2-7; 7 bases agree with TRBD2. V lost 6 bases and J lost 4; bases outside the gene matches: 12. CDR1 and CDR2 from the germline V gene are MNHEY and SMNVEV (reference sequence). The length of the CDR3 is 15 residues.

The chain is built from TRBV7-8 and TRBJ2-7; the match to TRBD1 covers 12 bases. CDR3 length: 15 residues. J was trimmed by 5 bases and V by 2 bases; bases with no gene match: 4. In germline, CDR1 is SGHVS, CDR2 FQNEAQ. CDR3 nucleotides: TGTGCCAGCAGCTTAAGGGGACAGGGGGCACACGAGCAGTACTTC. Amino acid sequence: CASSLRGQGAHEQYF.

V and J are TRBV6-5 and TRBJ2-7; TRBD2 might be the D (5 bases). Germline assignment: CDR1 MNHEY and CDR2 SVGAGI. The CDR3 contains 11 residues. The CDR3 DNA follows: TGTGCGAGCCGGGGAAGCTACGAGCAGTACTTC. Encoded protein: CASRGSYEQYF.

V gene TRBV24-1 combines with J gene TRBJ1-2; no firm D call. V lost 2 bases, J lost 2 bases, and 5 bases lay in between. Germline V gives CDR1 KGHDR, CDR2 SFDVKD. The CDR3 consists of 13 residues. CDR3 sequence (DNA): TGTGCCACCAGTGATTGGGTCAACTATGGCTACACCTTC. The encoded protein is CATSDWVNYGYTF.

The chain employs TRBV21-1 and TRBJ2-7. TRBV21-1 represents a pseudogene. This CDR3 is built from 15 residues. CDR3 sequence (DNA): TGTGCCAACCCAAGGTCAGGCCCAAAGGACCGCGAGCAGTACTTC. It codes for CANPRSGPKDREQYF.

The chain has TRBV2 and TRBJ1-5; no firm D call. Trimming stripped 7 bases from V and 11 bases from J, with 18 bases between. This CDR3 is 13 amino acids long. The germline V gene has CDR1 SNHLY and CDR2 FYNNEI. In DNA, the CDR3 is TGTGCCAGCATCATCTCTGAAGGGAGGGCCCAGCATTTT. It codes for CASIISEGRAQHF.

A single count supports this clone. The chain joins TRBV6-6 to TRBJ2-2; tentatively, D is TRBD2 (5 bases). V dropped 5 bases and J dropped 7 bases, with 17 bases sitting between them. CDR1 and CDR2 from the germline V gene are MNHNY and SVGAGI (reference sequence). The CDR3 consists of 15 residues. The CDR3, as DNA: TGTGCCAGCAGTCGGGGAAGCAATTTACTCGGGGAGCTGTTTTTT. Encoded protein: CASSRGSNLLGELFF.

This chain links TRBV3-1 (or the pseudogene TRBV3-2) with TRBJ1-5, with 9 bases identical to TRBD1. This CDR3 has 15 residues. J gave up 5 bases and V 3 bases, and 5 bases lay outside the gene matches. Germline CDR1 LGHDT, CDR2 YNNKEL (reference sequence). CDR3 bases: TGTGCCAGCAGCCAGATGACAGGGGGTCATCAGCCCCAGCATTTT. Translating gives CASSQMTGGHQPQHF.

The chain links TRBV29-1 to TRBJ2-5; D gene ambiguous. Germline V gives CDR1 SQVTM, CDR2 ANQGSEA. The CDR3 consists of 12 residues. Trimming pared 8 bases from V and 5 bases from J, leaving 15 bases between. The chain's CDR3 is CSSRNPRETQYF. CDR3 nucleotides: TGCAGCAGTCGTAATCCGAGGGAGACCCAGTACTTC.

V and J are TRBV3-1 (or the pseudogene TRBV3-2) and TRBJ2-2, with 7 bases aligning to TRBD1. Germline trimming cut 1 base from V and 7 bases from J; bases unmatched to any gene: 3. Germline CDR1 is LGHDT and CDR2 is YNNKEL (reference sequence). CDR3 size: 14 residues. The CDR3 sequence is CASSQGPGGGELFF. CDR3 in DNA: TGTGCCAGCAGCCAAGGTCCAGGGGGCGGGGAGCTGTTTTTT.

Only one count was recorded for this clone. The chain links TRBV27 to TRBJ2-7; either TRBD1 or TRBD2 may fit D (5 bases each). CDR1 and CDR2 (germline): MNHEY, SMNVEV (reference sequence). V gave up 2 bases and J gave up 3 bases, with 11 bases separating them. This CDR3 is 14 amino acids long. CDR3 nucleotides: TGTGCCAGCAGTTTACCGGGACGGAGCTACGAGCAGTACTTC. It is translated as CASSLPGRSYEQYF.

V gene TRBV7-8 combines with J gene TRBJ1-3, with TRBD1 matching over 12 bases. Per germline, CDR1 SGHVS and CDR2 FQNEAQ. This CDR3 comprises 15 residues. V shed 3 bases, J shed 8 bases, and the junction held 5 bases outside the gene matches. The CDR3, as DNA: TGTGCCAGCAGCTTCGCCGGGACAGGGGGCCACACCATATATTTT. This gives the protein CASSFAGTGGHTIYF.

As for this clone: The same CDR3 arises from other DNA sequences in this sample as well. The rearrangement joins TRBV2 to TRBJ2-7, with D maybe TRBD1 (5 bases). Germline V gene lookup returns CDR1 SNHLY and CDR2 FYNNEI. V was shortened by 2 bases and J by 3 bases, with 8 bases between the two germline ends. The length of the CDR3 is 13 residues. The CDR3 nucleotides read TGTGCCAGCAGTGAACAGGGCAGCTACGAGCAGTACTTC. This gives the protein CASSEQGSYEQYF.

CDR3 amino acids: CASSFQSRASGRATGELFF. In DNA form, the CDR3 reads TGTGCCAGCAGCTTTCAGAGTAGGGCTAGCGGGAGGGCCACCGGGGAGCTGTTTTTT. The chain joins TRBV7-2 to TRBJ2-2; 12 positions agree with TRBD2. J was trimmed by 4 bases and V by 3 bases; bases with no gene match: 12. This CDR3 region has 19 residues. Germline loops: CDR1 SGHTA, CDR2 FQGNSA. The variable domain in full, completed from reference TRBV7-2 and TRBJ2-2, reads GAGVSQSPSNKVTEKGKDVELRCDPISGHTALYWYRQSLGQGLEFLIYFQGNSAPDKSGLPSDRFSAERTGGSVSTLTIQRTQQEDSAVYLCASSFQSRASGRATGELFFGEGSRLTVL.